This TCR beta chain was recorded in a study of T cells in localized non-small cell lung cancer. General study findings and limits: T cell clonality was highest in uninvolved adjacent lung, above tumor.

Generated by immunoSEQ multiplex PCR, the TCRdb table keeps only in-frame clones and is missing some. The sample shows approximately 3,000 clones, under 30% of them seen only once. As for this clone: Its antigen is unidentified.

V was cut by 5 bases and J by 0 bases, with 20 bases left in between. The CDR3 has 17 amino acids. The sequences come from normal lung tissue next to the tumor, collected before any cancer treatment. The sequence derives from a woman aged 40-69 years with stage I lung adenocarcinoma. J is TRBJ2-7 and V is TRBV6-7; TRBD1 might be the D (6 bases). TRBV6-7 is sorted into the ORF group, with uncertain function. The CDR3 DNA follows: TGTGCCAGCAGTGAACGGTACGGACAGCCACGCTCCTACGAGCAGTACTTC. The encoded protein is CASSERYGQPRSYEQYF.